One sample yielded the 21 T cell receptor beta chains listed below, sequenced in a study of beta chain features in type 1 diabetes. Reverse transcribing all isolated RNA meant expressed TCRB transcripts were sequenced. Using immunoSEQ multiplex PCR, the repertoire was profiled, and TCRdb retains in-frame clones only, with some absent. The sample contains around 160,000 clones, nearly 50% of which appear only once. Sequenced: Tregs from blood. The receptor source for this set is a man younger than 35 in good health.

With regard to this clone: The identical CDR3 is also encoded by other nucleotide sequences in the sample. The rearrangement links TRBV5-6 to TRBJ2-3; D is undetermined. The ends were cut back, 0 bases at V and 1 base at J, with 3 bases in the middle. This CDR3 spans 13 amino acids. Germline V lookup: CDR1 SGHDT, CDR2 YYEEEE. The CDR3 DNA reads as TGTGCCAGCAGCTTGGCGGGCACAGATACGCAGTATTTT. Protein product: CASSLAGTDTQYF.

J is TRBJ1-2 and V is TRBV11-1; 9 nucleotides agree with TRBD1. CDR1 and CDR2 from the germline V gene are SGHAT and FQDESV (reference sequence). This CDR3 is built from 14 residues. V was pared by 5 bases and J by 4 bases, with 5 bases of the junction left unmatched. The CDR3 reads CASSPRDRAYGYTF. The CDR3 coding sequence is TGTGCCAGCAGCCCCCGGGACAGGGCCTATGGCTACACCTTC.

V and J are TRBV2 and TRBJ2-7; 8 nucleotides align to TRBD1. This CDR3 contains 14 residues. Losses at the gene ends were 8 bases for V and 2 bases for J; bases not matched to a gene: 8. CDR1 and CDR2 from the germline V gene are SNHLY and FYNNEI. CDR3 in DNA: TGTGCCAGCGCCCGGACAGGGCTCACCTACGAGCAGTACTTC. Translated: CASARTGLTYEQYF.

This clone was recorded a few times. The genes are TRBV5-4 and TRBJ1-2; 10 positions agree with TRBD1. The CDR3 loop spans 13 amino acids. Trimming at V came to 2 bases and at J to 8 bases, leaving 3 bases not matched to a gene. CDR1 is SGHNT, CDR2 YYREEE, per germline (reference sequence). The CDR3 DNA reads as TGTGCCAGCAGCTTTGGGACAGGGGAGGGCTACACCTTC. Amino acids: CASSFGTGEGYTF.

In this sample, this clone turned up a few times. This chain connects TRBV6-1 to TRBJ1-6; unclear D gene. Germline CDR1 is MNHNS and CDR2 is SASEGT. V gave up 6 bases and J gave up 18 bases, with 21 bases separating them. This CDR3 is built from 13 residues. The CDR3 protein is CASSLNPSGGCHF. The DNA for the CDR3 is TGTGCCAGCAGCCTGAATCCCTCGGGAGGCTGCCACTTT.

In DNA form, the CDR3 reads TGTGCCAGTAGTATAGGTGGAGCGGGAGGGTGGAATGAGCAGTTCTTC. Its translation: CASSIGGAGGWNEQFF. The V and J genes are TRBV19 and TRBJ2-1; 10 nucleotides align to TRBD2. Per the germline V gene, CDR1 is LNHDA and CDR2 is SQIVND (reference sequence). V lost 1 base to trimming and J lost 7 bases; unmatched junction nucleotides: 7. The CDR3 is 16 residues long.

The CDR3 region is CASSRGKHHEQYF. CDR3 sequence (DNA): TGTGCCAGCAGTAGAGGCAAGCACCACGAGCAGTACTTC. The chain has TRBV6-5 and TRBJ2-7; D remains ambiguous. V lost 5 bases to trimming and J lost 5 bases, with 13 bases between them. The CDR3 is 13 residues long. CDR1 MNHEY and CDR2 SVGAGI come from the germline V gene.

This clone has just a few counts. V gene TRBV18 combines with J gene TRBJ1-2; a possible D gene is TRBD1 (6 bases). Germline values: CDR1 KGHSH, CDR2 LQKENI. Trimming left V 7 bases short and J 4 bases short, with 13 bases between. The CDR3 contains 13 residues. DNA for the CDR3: TGTGCCAGCTGGGACACCGCGAGCTATGGCTACACCTTC. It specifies CASWDTASYGYTF.

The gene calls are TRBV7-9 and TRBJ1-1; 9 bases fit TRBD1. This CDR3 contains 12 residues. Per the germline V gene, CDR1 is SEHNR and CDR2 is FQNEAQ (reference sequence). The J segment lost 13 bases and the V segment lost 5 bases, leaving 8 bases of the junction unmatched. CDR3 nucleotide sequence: TGTGCCAGCAGCCGGGGACAGGGTGCGGGTTTCTTT. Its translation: CASSRGQGAGFF.

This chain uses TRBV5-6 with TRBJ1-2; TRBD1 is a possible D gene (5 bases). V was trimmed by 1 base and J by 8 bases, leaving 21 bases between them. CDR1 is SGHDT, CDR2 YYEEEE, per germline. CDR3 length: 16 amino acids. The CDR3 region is CASSLSPGQGIGGYTF. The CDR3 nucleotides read TGTGCCAGCAGCTTGAGCCCGGGCCAGGGCATAGGGGGCTACACCTTC.

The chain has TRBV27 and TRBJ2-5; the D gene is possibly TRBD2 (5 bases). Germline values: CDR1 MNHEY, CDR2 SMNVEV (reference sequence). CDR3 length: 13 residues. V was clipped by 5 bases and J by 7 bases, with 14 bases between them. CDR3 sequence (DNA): TGTGCCAGCAGTCCAACGAAACTAGGGACCCAGTACTTC. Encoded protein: CASSPTKLGTQYF.

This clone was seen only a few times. CDR3 sequence reads: CASSQGQGKETQYF. CDR3 bases: TGCGCCAGCAGCCAAGGACAGGGCAAAGAGACCCAGTACTTC. The chain couples TRBV4-1 to TRBJ2-5; 7 positions match TRBD1. V was pared by 1 base and J by 3 bases, with 2 bases of the junction left unmatched. The CDR3 loop spans 14 amino acids. Germline CDR1 and CDR2: MGHRA and YSYEKL.

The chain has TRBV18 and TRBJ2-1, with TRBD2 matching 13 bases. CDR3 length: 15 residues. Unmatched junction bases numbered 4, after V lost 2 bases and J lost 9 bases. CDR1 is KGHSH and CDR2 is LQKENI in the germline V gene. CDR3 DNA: TGTGCCAGCTCACCAAGGACTAGCGGGAGTACTGAGCAGTTCTTC. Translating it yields CASSPRTSGSTEQFF.

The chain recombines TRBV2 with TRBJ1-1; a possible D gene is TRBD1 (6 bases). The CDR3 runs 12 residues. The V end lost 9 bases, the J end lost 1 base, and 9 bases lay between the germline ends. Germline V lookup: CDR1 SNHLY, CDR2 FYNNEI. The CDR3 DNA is TGTGCCAGTACGACAGGGAACACTGAAGCTTTCTTT. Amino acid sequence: CASTTGNTEAFF.

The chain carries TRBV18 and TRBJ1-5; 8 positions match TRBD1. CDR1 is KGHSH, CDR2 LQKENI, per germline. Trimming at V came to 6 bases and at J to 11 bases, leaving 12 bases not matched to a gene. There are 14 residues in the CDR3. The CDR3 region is CASSGGTGVEAQHF. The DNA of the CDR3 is TGTGCCAGCTCGGGGGGGACAGGCGTCGAAGCCCAGCATTTT.

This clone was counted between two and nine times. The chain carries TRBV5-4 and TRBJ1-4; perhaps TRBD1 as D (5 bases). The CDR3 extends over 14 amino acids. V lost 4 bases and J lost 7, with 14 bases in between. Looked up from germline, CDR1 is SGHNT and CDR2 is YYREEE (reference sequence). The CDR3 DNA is TGTGCCAGCAGCCTGGACCCGGGGGGTGAAAAACTGTTTTTT. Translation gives CASSLDPGGEKLFF.

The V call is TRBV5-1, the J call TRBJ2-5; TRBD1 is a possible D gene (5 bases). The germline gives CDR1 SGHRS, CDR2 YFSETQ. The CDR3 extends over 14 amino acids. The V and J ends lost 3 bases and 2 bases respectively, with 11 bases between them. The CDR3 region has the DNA TGCGCCAGCAGCTCGAACCCAGGGCAAGAGACCCAGTACTTC. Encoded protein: CASSSNPGQETQYF.

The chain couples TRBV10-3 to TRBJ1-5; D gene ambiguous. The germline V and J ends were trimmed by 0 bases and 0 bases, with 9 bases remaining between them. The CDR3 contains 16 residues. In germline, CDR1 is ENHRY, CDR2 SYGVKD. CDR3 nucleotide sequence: TGTGCCATCAGTGAGTCCTACAGAAATAGCAATCAGCCCCAGCATTTT. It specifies CAISESYRNSNQPQHF.

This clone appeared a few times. The CDR3 coding sequence is TGCAGCGTTCAGCGGGGCTTTGGGTACGAGCAGTACTTC. Translation gives CSVQRGFGYEQYF. The chain combines TRBV29-1 with TRBJ2-7; the match to TRBD2 covers 7 bases. With 5 bases clipped from V and 4 bases from J, the junction kept 8 bases outside the gene matches. The CDR3 runs to 13 residues. Germline V gene sequence: CDR1 SQVTM, CDR2 ANQGSEA.

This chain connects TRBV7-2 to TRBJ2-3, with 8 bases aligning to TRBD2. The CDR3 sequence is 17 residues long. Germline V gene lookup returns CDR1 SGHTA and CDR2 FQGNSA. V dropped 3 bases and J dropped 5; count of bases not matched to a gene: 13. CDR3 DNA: TGTGCCAGCAGCTTTCCTCGGGGGGGACACTCTCTAGATACGCAGTATTTT. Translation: CASSFPRGGHSLDTQYF.

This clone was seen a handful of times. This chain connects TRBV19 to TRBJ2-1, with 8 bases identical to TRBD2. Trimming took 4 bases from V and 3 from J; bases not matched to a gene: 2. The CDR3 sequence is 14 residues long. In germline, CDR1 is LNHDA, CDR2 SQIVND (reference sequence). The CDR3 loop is CASSSGGIYNEQFF. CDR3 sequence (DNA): TGTGCCAGTAGTAGCGGGGGGATCTACAATGAGCAGTTCTTC.